This TCR beta chain came from a study of cytotoxic CD8 clonotypes in ibrutinib-treated CLL (dated by TCRdb to the early 2020s). About the study as a whole: The cohort had 11 relapsed/refractory and 15 treatment-naive patients; approximately 17 were IGHV unmutated. Partial responses were observed in 24 patients and complete responses in 2; after a median follow-up of 68 months, remission was maintained in some 14 patients and progression was observed in some 12. Response samples were taken after a median of 12 months on treatment, ranging from about 6 to 40 months. Of the roughly 90 participants in the trial, 26 had longitudinal samples available. On average, each sample had 255,043 productive templates and more than 85,000 productive rearrangements. Cryopreserved peripheral blood mononuclear cells were obtained prior to treatment, at the time of response, and at either disease progression or sustained remission.

A MiSeq instrument was used for deep resolution sequencing, which targeted depths ranging from 1 in 1 million up to 1 in 200,000 T cells, with coverage averaging 10x for each clonotype. The immunoSEQ hsTCRB Kit was used to generate TCR beta libraries. The study's processing was this. Data were analyzed with ImmunoSEQ Data Assistant and ImmunoSEQ Analyzer, with V, D and J genes assigned per IMGT definitions. Clonality was computed as one minus normalized Shannon entropy of productive rearrangement frequencies, ranging from 0 to 1. Public clonotype analysis was restricted to overrepresented clonotypes comprising at least 0.05% of each patient's repertoire. Some 13 age-matched healthy donor repertoires from immuneACCESS served as clonality controls. TCRdb took this table from immuneACCESS and kept in-frame rearrangements with V and J called. Such tables lack part of the clones; where checked against another copy, unresolved V genes explain under half of the gap, and the rest is unexplained. V, J and clone size were drawn from that table, and D and trimming were deduced from the DNA. For this sample there are approximately 330,000 clones; roughly 85% appear just once. Together, the top ten hold 6.7% of the sample.

V and J lose 6 bases and 4 bases, and a span of 6 bases separates them. The germline V gene sets CDR1 to MDHEN and CDR2 to SYDVKM. Counted from cysteine to phenylalanine, this CDR3 has 11 amino acids. CDR3 DNA is the only sequence kept; it has 33 bases, read in frame from the first base. About this clone: Its antigen is not yet known. Base-call qualities are not available, and no considerably larger clone is one nucleotide away.

Approximately 2 micrograms of genomic DNA were extracted from cryopreserved PBMCs for TCR beta library preparation. Longitudinal blood samples from CLL patients on ibrutinib monotherapy were analyzed using high-throughput TCR beta sequencing. The patients were enrolled in a single-center, open-label phase 2 trial of ibrutinib monotherapy. Broad study findings and their caveats: Baseline clonality exceeded that of age-matched healthy donors and correlated strongly with circulating CD8+ T-cell counts. Clonality increased at ibrutinib response, stayed stable in sustained remission, and fell back toward baseline at progression. Public clonotypes were found to be uncommon and were observed to contract or remain stable during treatment; the increase in clonality was shown to reflect expansion of private clonotypes at ibrutinib response. Sustained-remission and progressing patients did not have matched sampling times, and lymph node repertoires were not examined.

This chain is built from TRBV28 and TRBJ1-1; the D gene assignment is ambiguous. The starting material was PBMCs, obtained before ibrutinib treatment. The receptor was derived from a human donor with chronic lymphocytic leukemia. The bases are TGTGCCAGCAGATCCCCCACTGAAGCTTTCTTT. Its translation is CASRSPTEAFF.